The present TCR beta chain was sequenced within a study of cytomegalovirus exposure and HLA in healthy donors. V gave up 2 bases and J gave up 0 bases; unmatched junction bases: 11. The germline V gene has CDR1 LNHDA and CDR2 SQIVND (reference sequence). CDR3 length equals 19 residues. Overall study results and limits: Analysis was performed later, and it showed HLA-associated TCR beta chains to be more clonally expanded than equally common others.

The PCR had 60 Vbeta and 13 Jbeta primers. Sequenced by immunoSEQ multiplex PCR; TCRdb stores in-frame clones only, minus some. The data contain 140,000 or so clones, under 90% of them singletons. With regard to this clone: Its antigen is not identified.

The rearrangement links TRBV19 to TRBJ2-1; 9 nucleotides agree with TRBD2. The TCR originated in a boy aged 2 to 9 in good health and CMV-seronegative. The sample comprised PBMCs. The CDR3 protein is CASSIIFGREGSSYNEQFF. For the CDR3, the DNA is TGTGCCAGTAGTATAATATTCGGGCGGGAGGGGAGCTCCTACAATGAGCAGTTCTTC.